This TCR beta chain was observed in a study of T cell repertoires in cytomegalovirus infection. There are many counts of this clonotype. Its antigen is still unknown. Overall study results and limits: The study found HLA-C-restricted CMV-specific TCR beta clonotypes dominating the ex vivo response. CMV carriers having the relevant HLA were flagged by cumulative public TCR beta family frequency.

The CDR3 length is 13 residues. Trimming took off 7 bases at V and 3 bases at J, with 13 bases between the two ends. MiXCR was run by TCRdb on the reads, yielding one entry per CDR3 protein. The sample records 100,000 or so distinct CDR3 sequences, approximately 45% being singletons. The clonotype comes from a human donor in good health (CMV status not recorded). Some clones in this sample may be carry-over from other donors' samples. Sequencing used CD8+ T cells from cultured PBMCs, obtained from culture after CMV antigen stimulation. The rearrangement uses TRBV12-3 or TRBV12-4 and TRBJ2-7, with D possibly being TRBD1 (6 bases). The chain's CDR3 is CASTMTGYYEQYF. CDR3 in DNA: TGTGCCAGCACCATGACAGGATACTACGAGCAGTACTTC.